These 30 T cell receptor beta chains were sequenced from one sample in a study of T cells after yellow fever vaccination. TCRdb analysed the 5' RACE reads with MiXCR anew, one entry per CDR3 protein. The repertoire holds about 350,000 distinct CDR3 sequences, with less than 9.5% as singletons. The specimen was PBMCs, collected about 41 days after the first yellow fever vaccination. All receptors derive from a man younger than 30 who received the YFV17D yellow fever vaccine.

V and J are TRBV7-9 and TRBJ1-2; tentative D call: TRBD1 (5 bases). Trimming removed 3 bases at V and 4 bases at J, with 15 bases between. The CDR3 extends over 15 amino acids. CDR1 is SEHNR, CDR2 FQNEAQ, per germline (reference sequence). CDR3 residues: CASSLGEGLGYGYTF. In nucleotides, the CDR3 is TGTGCCAGCAGCTTGGGGGAAGGTCTGGGCTATGGCTACACCTTC.

This clonotype was counted only a few times. The CDR3 here is CASSLEPAPGNIQYF. The CDR3 nucleotides are TGTGCCAGCAGCTTAGAGCCAGCCCCTGGGAACATTCAGTACTTC. This chain connects TRBV11-2 to TRBJ2-4; D is undetermined. Germline lookup yields CDR1 SGHAT and CDR2 FQNNGV. This CDR3 has 15 residues. With 0 bases removed from V and 7 bases from J, the gap between germline ends came to 13 bases.

This clonotype has a handful of counts. V gene TRBV6-2 or TRBV6-3 combines with J gene TRBJ2-1; 8 nucleotides align to TRBD2. The CDR3 is made up of 14 amino acids. CDR1 and CDR2 (germline): MNHEY, SVGEGT. J lost 0 bases, V lost 7 bases, and 2 bases had no gene match. The CDR3 sequence is CASKRESSYNEQFF. The CDR3 nucleotides are TGTGCCAGCAAGCGGGAGAGCTCCTACAATGAGCAGTTCTTC.

This clonotype has a count of ten or more. The J gene is TRBJ2-2, the V gene TRBV4-3; D is unresolved. V lost 1 base, J lost 10 bases, and 16 bases lay in between. CDR3 length equals 15 residues. CDR1 is LGHNA and CDR2 is YSLEER in the germline V gene. Here the CDR3 reads CASSQGWAGEQELFF. The CDR3 DNA follows: TGCGCCAGCAGCCAAGGTTGGGCTGGGGAACAGGAGCTGTTTTTT.

Turning to this clonotype: An end of the junction differs from the germline gene, which may be a read error. The chain links TRBV6-1 to TRBJ2-6; perhaps TRBD1 as D (6 bases). Germline CDR1 is MNHNS and CDR2 is SASEGT. CDR3 length: 18 amino acids. CDR3 sequence: CASREDDRIYSGANVLTF. CDR3 sequence (DNA): TGTGCCAGCAGGGAAGACGACAGGATTTACTCTGGGGCCAACGTCCTGACTTTC.

This clonotype was recorded many times. The V and J genes are TRBV5-1 and TRBJ2-1; TRBD2 matches 11 bases. Germline V gene lookup returns CDR1 SGHRS and CDR2 YFSETQ. The CDR3 spans 17 residues. Trimming took 4 bases from V and 4 from J; bases not matched to a gene: 10. The CDR3 loop reads CASSPSSGGATYNEQFF. Here the CDR3 DNA reads TGCGCCAGCAGCCCAAGTAGCGGGGGGGCGACTTACAATGAGCAGTTCTTC.

This clonotype was detected only a few times. The chain couples TRBV20-1 to TRBJ2-1; D uncertain. Germline CDR1 reads DFQATT; CDR2 reads SNEGSKA (reference sequence). Trimming took off 2 bases at V and 0 bases at J, with 11 bases between the two ends. This CDR3 is built from 15 residues. The CDR3 bases are TGCAGTGCTAGACAAGACAAAAGCTCCTACAATGAGCAGTTCTTC. Translation gives CSARQDKSSYNEQFF.

This clonotype was recorded a few times. The rearrangement uses TRBV5-1 and TRBJ1-4; the D is unclear. The V and J ends lost 0 bases and 8 bases respectively, with 14 bases between them. Germline V lookup: CDR1 SGHRS, CDR2 YFSETQ. This CDR3 is built from 15 residues. The CDR3 DNA reads TGCGCCAGCAGCTTGGATGGAGGGTGGAACGAAAAACTGTTTTTT. Protein sequence: CASSLDGGWNEKLFF.

This clonotype was detected many times. The gene calls are TRBV5-1 and TRBJ1-1, with a possible D match to TRBD1 (5 bases). The V and J ends lost 5 bases and 0 bases respectively, with 17 bases between them. CDR1 and CDR2 from the germline V gene are SGHRS and YFSETQ. The CDR3 spans 16 residues. Written as DNA, the CDR3 is TGCGCCAGCAGGCCGTCTCCGGGACCCATGAACACTGAAGCTTTCTTT. It is translated as CASRPSPGPMNTEAFF.

The rearrangement joins TRBV7-9 to TRBJ1-5; D not resolved. Germline V lookup: CDR1 SEHNR, CDR2 FQNEAQ (reference sequence). The V gene lost 5 bases and the J gene lost 6 bases, with 8 bases spanning the gap. This CDR3 has 12 amino acids. CDR3 nucleotide sequence: TGTGCCAGCAGCCTAGGGAGTCAGCCCCAGCATTTT. Amino acid sequence: CASSLGSQPQHF.

Only a few counts were recorded for this clonotype. The chain joins TRBV24-1 to TRBJ2-3, with 7 bases matching TRBD2. CDR1 is KGHDR, CDR2 SFDVKD, per germline. The CDR3 has 16 residues. The trim removed 2 bases at V and 4 bases at J, leaving 8 bases unmatched. CDR3 coding DNA: TGTGCCACCAGTGATTCGCGGACGGGAGGACCAGATACGCAGTATTTT. It encodes CATSDSRTGGPDTQYF.

This clonotype was detected many times. V is TRBV4-1 and J is TRBJ2-4, with D hard to call. CDR1 and CDR2 from the germline V gene are MGHRA and YSYEKL. V lost 0 bases to trimming and J lost 9 bases, with 6 bases between them. CDR3 size: 12 residues. This chain's CDR3 is CASSQDWRIQYF. The CDR3 DNA reads TGCGCCAGCAGCCAAGATTGGCGCATTCAGTACTTC.

There are a few counts of this clonotype. The CDR3 DNA sequence: TGTGCCAGCAGCCTGGGGCCCCCCGGGCTGGATGAGCAGTTCTTC. It translates to CASSLGPPGLDEQFF. The rearrangement links TRBV14 to TRBJ2-1, with a tentative D call TRBD1 (5 bases). The ends were cut back, 4 bases at V and 8 bases at J, with 18 bases in the middle. The CDR3 extends over 15 amino acids. The germline V gene has CDR1 SGHDN and CDR2 FVKESK.

The chain employs TRBV5-1 and TRBJ1-2; weak D call: TRBD1 (5 bases). Germline V gene lookup returns CDR1 SGHRS and CDR2 YFSETQ. CDR3 length: 15 amino acids. Trimming removed 6 bases from V and 4 bases from J, with 19 bases in between. The DNA of the CDR3 is TGCGCCAGCACCCCCGCGGGGGGAGGCTCCTATGGCTACACCTTC. Its translation is CASTPAGGGSYGYTF. Full variable domain (outside the CDR3, taken from reference TRBV5-1 and TRBJ1-2): KAGVTQTPRYLIKTRGQQVTLSCSPISGHRSVSWYQQTPGQGLQFLFEYFSETQRNKGNFPGRFSGRQFSNSRSEMNVSTLELGDSALYLCASTPAGGGSYGYTFGSGTRLTVV.

This clonotype has just a few counts. The chain uses TRBV7-2 and TRBJ1-6; D gene ambiguous. Germline CDR1 reads SGHTA; CDR2 reads FQGNSA. V was trimmed by 5 bases and J by 9 bases, leaving 17 bases between them. The CDR3 runs to 15 residues. The CDR3 bases are TGTGCCAGCAGCCCGCTCCGTGGTGGGAGTTCACCCCTCCACTTT. Translation: CASSPLRGGSSPLHF.

This clonotype occurred a few times. V usage is TRBV7-9 and J usage is TRBJ2-3; 9 positions match TRBD2. Germline V gene lookup returns CDR1 SEHNR and CDR2 FQNEAQ (reference sequence). V was pared by 6 bases and J by 2 bases, with 6 bases of the junction left unmatched. This CDR3 is 15 amino acids long. CDR3 DNA: TGTGCCAGCAGGTTGACTAGCGGTAACACAGATACGCAGTATTTT. The encoded protein is CASRLTSGNTDTQYF. The entire variable domain, with the rest obtained from reference TRBV7-9 and TRBJ2-3, is as follows: DTGVSQNPRHKITKRGQNVTFRCDPISEHNRLYWYRQTLGQGPEFLTYFQNEAQLEKSRLLSDRFSAERPKGSFSTLEIQRTEQGDSAMYLCASRLTSGNTDTQYFGPGTRLTVL.

This clonotype has a count of ten or more. The chain uses TRBV6-1 and TRBJ1-5; D gene uncertain. This CDR3 comprises 14 residues. Looked up from germline, CDR1 is MNHNS and CDR2 is SASEGT. The V end lost 8 bases, the J end lost 7 bases, and 18 bases lay between the germline ends. The CDR3 protein is CASRKAVTGQPQHF. For the CDR3, the DNA is TGTGCCAGCCGTAAGGCAGTAACGGGACAGCCCCAGCATTTT.

The chain joins TRBV11-2 to TRBJ1-6; D is unresolved. Looked up from germline, CDR1 is SGHAT and CDR2 is FQNNGV. The CDR3 loop spans 18 amino acids. Deletions cut 2 bases from V and 0 bases from J, with 14 bases between. CDR3 sequence: CASSLRLAASSYNSPLHF. In DNA, the CDR3 is TGTGCCAGCAGCTTACGTTTGGCAGCTAGCTCCTATAATTCACCCCTCCACTTT.

This clonotype was observed a handful of times. The V call is TRBV7-2, the J call TRBJ2-7, with D possibly TRBD2 on 7 matching bases. The CDR3 is 12 amino acids. Per the germline V gene, CDR1 is SGHTA and CDR2 is FQGNSA. V was clipped by 5 bases and J by 9 bases, with 14 bases between them. The CDR3 loop is CASSLRGGGQYF. DNA of the CDR3: TGTGCCAGCAGCCTAAGGGGGGGTGGGCAGTACTTC.

This clonotype has more than one count but fewer than ten. V gene TRBV20-1 combines with J gene TRBJ2-1, with D uncertain. CDR3 size: 11 residues. Trimming removed 4 bases from V and 12 bases from J, with 13 bases in between. CDR1 is DFQATT and CDR2 is SNEGSKA in the germline V gene (reference sequence). The CDR3 reads CSATSVVGQFF. DNA of the CDR3: TGCAGTGCTACCTCTGTTGTTGGGCAGTTCTTC.

To note about this clonotype: One end of the junction fails to match germline, which may point to a read error. V and J are TRBV5-5 and TRBJ1-4; no firm D call. Germline loops: CDR1 SGHKS, CDR2 YYEKEE (reference sequence). This CDR3 spans 11 amino acids. CDR3 nucleotide sequence: TGTGCCAGCAGCTTGGGGGCAGTTGCGACTTTT. Amino acid sequence: CASSLGAVATF.

The V call is TRBV6-5, the J call TRBJ2-5, with D unresolved. V gave up 2 bases and J gave up 5 bases, with 12 bases separating them. The CDR3 is made up of 14 amino acids. Germline V gene lookup returns CDR1 MNHEY and CDR2 SVGAGI. DNA of the CDR3: TGTGCCAGCAGTTACCCTGACCCGACGGAGACCCAGTACTTC. It yields the protein CASSYPDPTETQYF.

V is TRBV4-2 and J is TRBJ2-1; no clear D. CDR3 length: 13 residues. Trimming removed 1 base from V and 14 bases from J, with 15 bases in between. Germline assignment: CDR1 LGHNA and CDR2 YNFKEQ. CDR3 in DNA: TGTGCCAGCAGCCAAGCGGACGGTGAAAGGGAGTTCTTC. This encodes CASSQADGEREFF.

This clonotype was seen repeatedly, ten times or more. The V and J genes are TRBV5-1 and TRBJ2-1, with D perhaps given as TRBD1 or TRBD2 (6 bases each). The CDR3 totals 16 residues. Germline V CDR1 and CDR2: SGHRS, YFSETQ. The V gene lost 4 bases and the J gene lost 4 bases, with 18 bases spanning the gap. The CDR3: CASSPRGDSGYNEQFF. The CDR3 DNA is TGCGCCAGCAGCCCGAGGGGGGACTCAGGGTACAATGAGCAGTTCTTC. Based on the CDR3 plus reference TRBV5-1 and TRBJ2-1, the full variable domain is KAGVTQTPRYLIKTRGQQVTLSCSPISGHRSVSWYQQTPGQGLQFLFEYFSETQRNKGNFPGRFSGRQFSNSRSEMNVSTLELGDSALYLCASSPRGDSGYNEQFFGPGTRLTVL.

This clonotype occurred many times. The rearrangement uses TRBV12-3 or TRBV12-4 and TRBJ1-6, with D maybe TRBD1 (6 bases). The CDR3 loop spans 13 amino acids. V was cut by 5 bases and J by 10 bases, with 12 bases left in between. CDR3 nucleotides: TGTGCCAGCAGTCAAATCGGACAGTCACCCCTCCACTTT. Its protein product is CASSQIGQSPLHF.

This clonotype came up a few times. The V gene is TRBV24-1, the J gene TRBJ2-7; 7 bases align to TRBD1. This CDR3 has 14 residues. CDR1 KGHDR and CDR2 SFDVKD come from the germline V gene. The junction had 7 bases not matched to a gene; V was cut back by 2 bases and J by 7 bases. CDR3 coding DNA: TGTGCCACCAGTGATTCGAGGGGGCCAGGGGAGCAGTACTTC. It yields the protein CATSDSRGPGEQYF.

The J gene is TRBJ1-1, the V gene TRBV7-2; no clear D. Trimming shortened V by 2 bases and J by 6 bases, and 10 bases separated the two germline ends. Per germline, CDR1 SGHTA and CDR2 FQGNSA. This CDR3 has 13 amino acids. The CDR3 DNA is TGTGCCAGCAGCTTACGTCAGCCGGCTGAAGCTTTCTTT. It codes for CASSLRQPAEAFF.

This chain uses TRBV6-1 with TRBJ2-6; D not certain. There are 16 residues in the CDR3. Germline loops: CDR1 MNHNS, CDR2 SASEGT. V lost 8 bases and J 0 bases, leaving 14 bases between the germline ends. CDR3 bases: TGTGCCAGCGGAATGGACGAGCCCTCTGGGGCCAACGTCCTGACTTTC. Translation gives CASGMDEPSGANVLTF.

A few counts support this clonotype. The chain uses TRBV12-3 or TRBV12-4 and TRBJ1-2; possible D gene TRBD1, 5 bases. Trimming left V 3 bases short and J 4 bases short, with 15 bases between. The CDR3 spans 15 residues. Here the CDR3 reads CASSFSRQSSYGYTF. The CDR3 nucleotides read TGTGCCAGCAGTTTCTCCCGACAGTCAAGCTATGGCTACACCTTC.

V and J are TRBV20-1 and TRBJ1-5; a possible D gene is TRBD1 (5 bases). Germline loops: CDR1 DFQATT, CDR2 SNEGSKA (reference sequence). The ends were cut back, 1 base at V and 5 bases at J, with 18 bases in the middle. This CDR3 has 16 amino acids. The CDR3 nucleotides read TGCAGTGCTAGAGGGGGACGATCAGATTATTATCAGCCCCAGCATTTT. Its protein is CSARGGRSDYYQPQHF.